This TCR beta chain was captured by sequencing in a study of vaccination effects on CD4 cells after COVID-19. Study context: Participants got two doses of BNT162b2 or mRNA-1273 vaccine. Findings and caveats of the study: Substantial clonal contraction characterized both infection- and vaccine-induced clones late after vaccination. Just 1 of 255 vaccine-induced clones in healthy recipients was cross-reactive.

Trimming pared 6 bases from V and 2 bases from J, leaving 9 bases between. CDR3 length equals 13 residues. Per the germline V gene, CDR1 is SGHNT and CDR2 is YENEEA. TCRdb keeps only in-frame clones here, not all; method: immunoSEQ multiplex PCR. The sample has roughly 63,000 clones; about 79% are singletons. ViraFEST expansion of antigen-specific CD4+ T cells with viral peptide pools preceded sequencing. On day 10 of culture, CD4+ T cells were separated out. Among the vaccine recipients, none had a prior SARS-CoV-2 infection, and nucleocapsid antibodies were negative. At days 3 and 7, half of the medium was exchanged for IL-2 medium. Note on this clone: The antigen is unknown.

The chain links TRBV11-3 to TRBJ2-3; the D gene is possibly TRBD2 (5 bases). This TCR was recovered from a human donor who received a COVID-19 vaccine. Material: CD4+ T cells from PBMCs cultured with HCoV-OC43 spike peptides, obtained before COVID-19 vaccination. As for subset: HCoV-OC43 spike overlapping peptide pool stimulation. The CDR3 protein is CASSKDYTDTQYF. CDR3 coding DNA: TGTGCCAGCAGTAAAGACTACACAGATACGCAGTATTTT.